This TCR beta chain was sequenced in a study of T cell responses to AZD1222 COVID-19 vaccine. Study-level results: It was only a handful of AZD1222 recipients who were seropositive at baseline. Donors were largely white British and mainly female; clonal diversity was possibly underestimated.

A remark on this clone: Antigen: not known.

Using immunoSEQ multiplex PCR, the repertoire was profiled, and TCRdb retains in-frame clones only, with some absent. This sample has about 60,000 clones, with about 74% found just once. The CDR3 is 15 amino acids. Germline values: CDR1 SGHRS, CDR2 YFSETQ. V was shortened by 7 bases and J by 3 bases, with 17 bases between the two germline ends. The chain combines TRBV5-1 with TRBJ1-3; no definite D call. The material was peripheral blood, obtained 28 days after the second AZD1222 dose. This TCR was recovered from an adult who received the AZD1222 COVID-19 vaccine. The chain's CDR3 is CASQGRPGLGNTIYF. DNA of the CDR3: TGCGCCAGCCAAGGGAGGCCGGGCCTTGGAAACACCATATATTTT.